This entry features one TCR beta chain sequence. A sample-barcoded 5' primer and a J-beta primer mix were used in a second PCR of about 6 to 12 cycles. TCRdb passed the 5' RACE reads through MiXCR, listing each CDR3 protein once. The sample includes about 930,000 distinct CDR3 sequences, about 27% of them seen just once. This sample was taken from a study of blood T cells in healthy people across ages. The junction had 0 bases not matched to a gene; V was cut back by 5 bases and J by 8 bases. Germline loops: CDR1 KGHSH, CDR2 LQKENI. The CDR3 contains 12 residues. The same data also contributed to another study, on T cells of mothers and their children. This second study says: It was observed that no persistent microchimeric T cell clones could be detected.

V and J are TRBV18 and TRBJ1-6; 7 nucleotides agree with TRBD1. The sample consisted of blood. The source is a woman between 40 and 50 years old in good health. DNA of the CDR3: TGTGCCAGCTCAACAGGGGATTCACCCCTCCACTTT. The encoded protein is CASSTGDSPLHF.